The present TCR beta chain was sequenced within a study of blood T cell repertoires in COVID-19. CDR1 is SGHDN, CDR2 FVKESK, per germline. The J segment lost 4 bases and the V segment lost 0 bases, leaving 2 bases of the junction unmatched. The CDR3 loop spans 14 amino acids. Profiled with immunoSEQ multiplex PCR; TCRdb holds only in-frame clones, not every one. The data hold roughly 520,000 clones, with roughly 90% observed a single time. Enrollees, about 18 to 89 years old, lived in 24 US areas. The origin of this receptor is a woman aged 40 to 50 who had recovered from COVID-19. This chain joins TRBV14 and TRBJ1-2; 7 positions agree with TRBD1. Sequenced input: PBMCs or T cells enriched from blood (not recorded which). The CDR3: CASSQDRGVYGYTF. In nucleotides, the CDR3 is TGTGCCAGCAGCCAAGACAGGGGGGTCTATGGCTACACCTTC. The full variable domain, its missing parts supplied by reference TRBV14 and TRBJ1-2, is EAGVTQFPSHSVIEKGQTVTLRCDPISGHDNLYWYRRVMGKEIKFLLHFVKESKQDESGMPNNRFLAERTGGTYSTLKVQPAELEDSGVYFCASSQDRGVYGYTFGSGTRLTVV.